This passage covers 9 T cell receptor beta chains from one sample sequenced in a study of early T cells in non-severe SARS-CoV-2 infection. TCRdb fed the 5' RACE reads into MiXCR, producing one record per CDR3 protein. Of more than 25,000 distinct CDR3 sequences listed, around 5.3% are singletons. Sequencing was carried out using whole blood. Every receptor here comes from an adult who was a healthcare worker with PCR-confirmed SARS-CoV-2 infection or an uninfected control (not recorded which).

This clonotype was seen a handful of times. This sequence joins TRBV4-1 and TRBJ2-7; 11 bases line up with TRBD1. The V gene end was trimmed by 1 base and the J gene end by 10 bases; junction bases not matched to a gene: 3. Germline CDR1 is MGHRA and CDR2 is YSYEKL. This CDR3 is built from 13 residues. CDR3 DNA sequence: TGCGCCAGCAGCCAAGGGGGACAGGGGGAACAGTACTTC. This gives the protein CASSQGGQGEQYF.

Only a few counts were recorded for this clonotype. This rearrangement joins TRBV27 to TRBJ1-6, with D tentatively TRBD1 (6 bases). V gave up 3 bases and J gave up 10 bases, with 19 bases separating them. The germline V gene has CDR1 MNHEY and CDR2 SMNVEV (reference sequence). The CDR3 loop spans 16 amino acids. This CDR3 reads CASSFSAVTGNSPLHF. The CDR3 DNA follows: TGTGCCAGCAGTTTTTCGGCTGTAACAGGGAACTCACCCCTCCACTTT.

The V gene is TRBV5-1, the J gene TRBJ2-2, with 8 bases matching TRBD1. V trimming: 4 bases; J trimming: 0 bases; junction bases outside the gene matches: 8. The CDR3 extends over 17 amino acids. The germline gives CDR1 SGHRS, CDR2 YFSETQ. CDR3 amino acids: CASSTGTGVANTGELFF. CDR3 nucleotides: TGCGCCAGCAGCACCGGGACAGGTGTCGCGAACACCGGGGAGCTGTTTTTT.

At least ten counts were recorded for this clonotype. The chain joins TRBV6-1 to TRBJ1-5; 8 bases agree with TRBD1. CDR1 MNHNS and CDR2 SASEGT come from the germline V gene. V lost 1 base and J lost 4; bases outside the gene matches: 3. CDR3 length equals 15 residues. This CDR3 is CASSEGWTGNQPQHF. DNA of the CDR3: TGTGCCAGCAGTGAAGGGTGGACAGGGAATCAGCCCCAGCATTTT.

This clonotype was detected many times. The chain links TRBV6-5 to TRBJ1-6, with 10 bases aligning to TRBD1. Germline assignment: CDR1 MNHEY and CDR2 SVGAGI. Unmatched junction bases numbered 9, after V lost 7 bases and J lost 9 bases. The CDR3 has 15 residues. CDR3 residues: CASTQGQGFFSPLHF. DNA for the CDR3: TGTGCCAGCACCCAGGGACAGGGGTTTTTTTCACCCCTCCACTTT.

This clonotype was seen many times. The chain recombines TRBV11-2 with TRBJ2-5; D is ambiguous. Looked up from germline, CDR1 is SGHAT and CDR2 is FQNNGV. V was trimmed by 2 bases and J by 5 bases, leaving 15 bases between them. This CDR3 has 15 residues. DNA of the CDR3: TGTGCCAGCAGCTTAAATAGGCCCTCCGGCGAGACCCAGTACTTC. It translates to CASSLNRPSGETQYF.

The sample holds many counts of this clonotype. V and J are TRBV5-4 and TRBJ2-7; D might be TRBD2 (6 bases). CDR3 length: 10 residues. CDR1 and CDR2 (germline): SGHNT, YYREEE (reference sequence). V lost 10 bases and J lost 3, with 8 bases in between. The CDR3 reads CAGGFYEQYF. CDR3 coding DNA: TGTGCCGGGGGGTTCTACGAGCAGTACTTC.

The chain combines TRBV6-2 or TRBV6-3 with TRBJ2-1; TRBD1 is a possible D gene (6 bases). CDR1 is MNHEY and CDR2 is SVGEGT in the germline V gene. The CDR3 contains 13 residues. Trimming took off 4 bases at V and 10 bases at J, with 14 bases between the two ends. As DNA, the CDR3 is TGTGCCAGCAGTTTAGGGGGTAGCCCGGAGCAGTTCTTC. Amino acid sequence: CASSLGGSPEQFF.

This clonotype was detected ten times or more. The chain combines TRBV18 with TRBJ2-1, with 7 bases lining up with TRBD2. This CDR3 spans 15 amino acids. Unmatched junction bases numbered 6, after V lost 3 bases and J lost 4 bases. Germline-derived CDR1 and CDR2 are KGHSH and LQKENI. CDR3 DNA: TGTGCCAGCTCACCCGTTGTGGGGGGGTACAATGAGCAGTTCTTC. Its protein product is CASSPVVGGYNEQFF.